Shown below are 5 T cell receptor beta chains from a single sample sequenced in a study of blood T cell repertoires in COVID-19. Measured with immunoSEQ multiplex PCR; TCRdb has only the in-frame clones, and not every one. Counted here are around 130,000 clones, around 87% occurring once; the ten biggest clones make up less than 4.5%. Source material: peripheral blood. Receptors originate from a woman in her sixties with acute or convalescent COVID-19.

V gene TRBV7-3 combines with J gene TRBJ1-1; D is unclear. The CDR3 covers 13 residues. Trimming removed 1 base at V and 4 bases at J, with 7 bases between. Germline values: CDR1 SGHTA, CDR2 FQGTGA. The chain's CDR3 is CASSLISGTEAFF. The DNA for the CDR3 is TGTGCCAGCAGCTTAATTTCGGGCACTGAAGCTTTCTTT.

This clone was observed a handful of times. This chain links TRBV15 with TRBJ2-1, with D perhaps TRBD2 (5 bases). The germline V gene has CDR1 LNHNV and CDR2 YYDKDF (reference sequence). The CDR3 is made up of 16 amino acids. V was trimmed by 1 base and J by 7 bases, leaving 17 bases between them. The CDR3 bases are TGTGCCACCAGCAGAGGTGAAGGGAGATTTAAAAATGAGCAGTTCTTC. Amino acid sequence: CATSRGEGRFKNEQFF.

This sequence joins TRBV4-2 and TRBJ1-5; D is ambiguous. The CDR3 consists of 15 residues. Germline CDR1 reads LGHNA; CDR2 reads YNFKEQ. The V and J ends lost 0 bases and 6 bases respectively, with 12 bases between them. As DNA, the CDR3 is TGTGCCAGCAGCCAAGATTCGAGACCTAGTCAGCCCCAGCATTTT. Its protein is CASSQDSRPSQPQHF.

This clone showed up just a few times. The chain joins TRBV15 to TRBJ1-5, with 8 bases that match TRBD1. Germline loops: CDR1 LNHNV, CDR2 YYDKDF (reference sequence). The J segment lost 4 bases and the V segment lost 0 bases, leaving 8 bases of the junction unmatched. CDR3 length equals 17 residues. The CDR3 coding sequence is TGTGCCACCAGCAGAGACAGGGGGCTATTCGGAAATCAGCCCCAGCATTTT. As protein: CATSRDRGLFGNQPQHF.

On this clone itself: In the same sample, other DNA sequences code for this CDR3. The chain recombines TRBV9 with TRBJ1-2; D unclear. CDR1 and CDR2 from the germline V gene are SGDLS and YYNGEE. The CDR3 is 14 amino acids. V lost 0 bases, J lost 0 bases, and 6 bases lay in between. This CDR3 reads CASSVGGSNYGYTF. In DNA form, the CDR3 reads TGTGCCAGCAGCGTAGGAGGTTCTAACTATGGCTACACCTTC.